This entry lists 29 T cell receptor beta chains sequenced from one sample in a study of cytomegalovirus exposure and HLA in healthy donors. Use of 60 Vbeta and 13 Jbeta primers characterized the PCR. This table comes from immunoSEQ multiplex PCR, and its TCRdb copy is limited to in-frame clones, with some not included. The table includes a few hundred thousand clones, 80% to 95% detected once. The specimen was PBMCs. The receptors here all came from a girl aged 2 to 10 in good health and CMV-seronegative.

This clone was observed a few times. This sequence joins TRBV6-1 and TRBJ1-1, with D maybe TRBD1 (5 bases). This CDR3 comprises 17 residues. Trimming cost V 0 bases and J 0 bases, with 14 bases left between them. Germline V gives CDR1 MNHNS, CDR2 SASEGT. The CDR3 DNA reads TGTGCCAGCAGTGAAGCGCAGGGTGTGGGGATGAACACTGAAGCTTTCTTT. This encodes CASSEAQGVGMNTEAFF.

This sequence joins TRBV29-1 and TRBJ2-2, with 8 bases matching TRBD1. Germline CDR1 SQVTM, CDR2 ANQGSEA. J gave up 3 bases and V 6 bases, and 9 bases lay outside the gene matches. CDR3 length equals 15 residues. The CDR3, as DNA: TGCAGCGTCCGACCAGGGGGCCAAGACACCGGGGAGCTGTTTTTT. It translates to CSVRPGGQDTGELFF.

CDR3 DNA sequence: TGTGCCAGCAGTTACGAAGCAGGCGGGGAGCTGTTTTTT. Amino acids: CASSYEAGGELFF. The rearrangement uses TRBV6-5 and TRBJ2-2; D call uncertain. V dropped 2 bases and J dropped 7 bases, with 8 bases sitting between them. The germline CDR1 and CDR2 sequences are MNHEY and SVGAGI. This CDR3 is built from 13 residues.

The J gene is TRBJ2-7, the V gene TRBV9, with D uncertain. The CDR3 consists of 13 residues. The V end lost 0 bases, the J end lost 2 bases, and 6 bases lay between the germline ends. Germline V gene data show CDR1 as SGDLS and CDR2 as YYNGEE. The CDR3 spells CASSVASAYEQYF. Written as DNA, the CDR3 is TGTGCCAGCAGCGTAGCGTCAGCCTACGAGCAGTACTTC.

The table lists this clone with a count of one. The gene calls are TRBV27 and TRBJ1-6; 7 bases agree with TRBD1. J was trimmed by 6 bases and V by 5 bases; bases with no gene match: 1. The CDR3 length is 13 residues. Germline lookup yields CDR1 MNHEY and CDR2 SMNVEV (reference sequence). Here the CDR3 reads CASSRQGNSPLHF. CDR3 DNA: TGTGCCAGCAGTCGACAGGGTAATTCACCCCTCCACTTT.

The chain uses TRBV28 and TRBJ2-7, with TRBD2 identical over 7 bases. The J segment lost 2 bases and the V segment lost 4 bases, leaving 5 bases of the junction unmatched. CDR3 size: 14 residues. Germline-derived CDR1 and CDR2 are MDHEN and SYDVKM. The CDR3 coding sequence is TGTGCCAGCAGTTGGGAGGGGTCCCCCTACGAGCAGTACTTC. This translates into CASSWEGSPYEQYF. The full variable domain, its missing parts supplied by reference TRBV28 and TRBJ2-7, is DVKVTQSSRYLVKRTGEKVFLECVQDMDHENMFWYRQDPGLGLRLIYFSYDVKMKEKGDIPEGYSVSREKKERFSLILESASTNQTSMYLCASSWEGSPYEQYFGPGTRLTVT.

The CDR3 DNA reads as TGTGCCAGCAGCTTAGTCGTTGCTAGCGGGGGCTCAGCCAAAAACATTCAGTACTTC. As protein: CASSLVVASGGSAKNIQYF. V gene TRBV13 combines with J gene TRBJ2-4; 10 bases line up with TRBD2. V trimming: 1 base; J trimming: 0 bases; junction bases outside the gene matches: 9. CDR3 length equals 19 residues. Germline assignment: CDR1 PRHDT and CDR2 FYEKMQ (reference sequence). The entire variable domain, with the rest obtained from reference TRBV13 and TRBJ2-4, is as follows: AAGVIQSPRHLIKEKRETATLKCYPIPRHDTVYWYQQGPGQDPQFLISFYEKMQSDKGSIPDRFSAQQFSDYHSELNMSSLELGDSALYFCASSLVVASGGSAKNIQYFGAGTRLSVL.

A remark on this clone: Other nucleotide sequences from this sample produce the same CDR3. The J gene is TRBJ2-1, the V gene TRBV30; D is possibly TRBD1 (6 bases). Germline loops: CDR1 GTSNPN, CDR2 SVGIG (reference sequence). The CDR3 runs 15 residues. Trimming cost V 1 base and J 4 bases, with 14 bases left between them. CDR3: CAWSALDRGYNEQFF. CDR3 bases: TGTGCCTGGAGTGCCTTGGATAGGGGGTACAATGAGCAGTTCTTC. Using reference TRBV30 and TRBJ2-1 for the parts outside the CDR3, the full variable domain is SQTIHQWPATLVQPVGSPLSLECTVEGTSNPNLYWYRQAAGRGLQLLFYSVGIGQISSEVPQNLSASRPQDRQFILSSKKLLLSDSGFYLCAWSALDRGYNEQFFGPGTRLTVL.

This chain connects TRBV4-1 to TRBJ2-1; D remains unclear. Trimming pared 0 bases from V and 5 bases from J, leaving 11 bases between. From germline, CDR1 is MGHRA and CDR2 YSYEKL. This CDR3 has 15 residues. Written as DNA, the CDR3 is TGCGCCAGCAGCCAAGAATTTAACTCTAACAATGAGCAGTTCTTC. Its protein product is CASSQEFNSNNEQFF.

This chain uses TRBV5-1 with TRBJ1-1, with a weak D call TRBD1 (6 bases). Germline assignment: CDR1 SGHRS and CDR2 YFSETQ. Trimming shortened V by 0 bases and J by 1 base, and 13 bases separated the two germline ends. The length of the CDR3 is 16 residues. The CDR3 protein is CASSLDVGTRNTEAFF. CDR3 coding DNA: TGCGCCAGCAGCTTGGACGTGGGGACAAGGAACACTGAAGCTTTCTTT.

CDR3 sequence (DNA): TGTGCCAGCAGCTATCAGGGTGTGGGGGAGACCCAGTACTTC. Its translation is CASSYQGVGETQYF. The V and J genes are TRBV9 and TRBJ2-5, with D perhaps matching TRBD1 (5 bases). Germline lookup yields CDR1 SGDLS and CDR2 YYNGEE. The length of the CDR3 is 14 residues. Deletions cut 4 bases from V and 5 bases from J, with 15 bases between.

CDR3 protein: CASSVDVWEGSEKLFF. CDR3 sequence (DNA): TGTGCCAGCAGCGTAGATGTGTGGGAGGGGAGTGAAAAACTGTTTTTT. The V and J genes are TRBV9 and TRBJ1-4, with a weak D call TRBD1 (5 bases). Trimming stripped 0 bases from V and 7 bases from J, with 16 bases between. Germline V gene lookup returns CDR1 SGDLS and CDR2 YYNGEE. The CDR3 length is 16 residues.

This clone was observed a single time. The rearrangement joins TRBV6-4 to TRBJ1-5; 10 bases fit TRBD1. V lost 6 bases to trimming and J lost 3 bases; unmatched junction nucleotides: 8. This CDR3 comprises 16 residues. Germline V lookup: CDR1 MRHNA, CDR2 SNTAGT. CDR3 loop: CASRWGTGEFNQPQHF. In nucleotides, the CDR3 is TGTGCCAGCAGATGGGGGACAGGGGAGTTCAATCAGCCCCAGCATTTT.

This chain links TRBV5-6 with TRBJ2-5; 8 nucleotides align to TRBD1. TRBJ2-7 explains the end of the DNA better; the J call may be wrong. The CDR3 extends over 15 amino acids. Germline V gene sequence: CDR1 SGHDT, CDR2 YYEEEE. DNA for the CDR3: TGTGCCAGCAGCACTCAGGGGGCAGGGGCCTACGAGCAGTACTTC. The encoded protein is CASSTQGAGAYEQYF.

CDR3 nucleotides: TGTGCCAGCAGCGGGACGGGGGGCCCGGGAACTTTCTTT. Translated, it gives CASSGTGGPGTFF. This chain links TRBV2 with TRBJ1-1; D is possibly TRBD1 (6 bases). Germline-derived CDR1 and CDR2 are SNHLY and FYNNEI. The CDR3 has 13 amino acids. The ends were cut back, 6 bases at V and 12 bases at J, with 20 bases in the middle.

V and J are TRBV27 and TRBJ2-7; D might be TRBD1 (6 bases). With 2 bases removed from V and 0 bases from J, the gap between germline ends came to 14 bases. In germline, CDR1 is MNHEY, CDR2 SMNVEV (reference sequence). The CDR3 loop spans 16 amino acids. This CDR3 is CASSLGGQPSSYEQYF. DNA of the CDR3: TGTGCCAGCAGTTTAGGTGGACAGCCTAGCTCCTACGAGCAGTACTTC.

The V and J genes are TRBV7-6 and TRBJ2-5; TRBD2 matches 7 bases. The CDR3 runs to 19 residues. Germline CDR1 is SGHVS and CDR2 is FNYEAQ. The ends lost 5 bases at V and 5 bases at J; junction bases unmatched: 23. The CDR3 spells CASSPSLGTLLLALETQYF. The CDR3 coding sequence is TGTGCCAGCAGCCCCTCCTTAGGGACTCTATTACTAGCGCTCGAGACCCAGTACTTC. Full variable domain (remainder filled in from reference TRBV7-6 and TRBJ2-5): GAGVSQSPRYKVTKRGQDVALRCDPISGHVSLYWYRQALGQGPEFLTYFNYEAQQDKSGLPNDRFSAERPEGSISTLTIQRTEQRDSAMYRCASSPSLGTLLLALETQYFGPGTRLLVL.

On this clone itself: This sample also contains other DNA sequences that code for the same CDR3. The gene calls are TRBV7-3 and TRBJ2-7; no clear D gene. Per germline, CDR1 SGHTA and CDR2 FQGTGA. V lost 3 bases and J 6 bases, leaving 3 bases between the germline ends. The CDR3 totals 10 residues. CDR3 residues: CASSFSEQYF. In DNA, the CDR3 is TGTGCCAGCAGCTTCTCCGAGCAGTACTTC.

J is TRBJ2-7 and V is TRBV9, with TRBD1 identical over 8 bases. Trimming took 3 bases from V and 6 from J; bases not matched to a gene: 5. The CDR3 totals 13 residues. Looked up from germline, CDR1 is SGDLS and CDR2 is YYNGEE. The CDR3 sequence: CASSGTGSGEQYF. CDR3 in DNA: TGTGCCAGCAGCGGGACAGGGTCCGGCGAGCAGTACTTC.

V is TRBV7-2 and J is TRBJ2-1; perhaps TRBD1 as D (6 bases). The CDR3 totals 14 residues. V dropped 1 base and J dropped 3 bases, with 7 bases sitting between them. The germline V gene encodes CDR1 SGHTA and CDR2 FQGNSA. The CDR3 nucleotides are TGTGCCAGCAGCTTAGTAGGGGGCTACAATGAGCAGTTCTTC. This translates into CASSLVGGYNEQFF.

CDR3 region: CASHRRDRVNEQYF. CDR3 bases: TGTGCCAGTCATCGTCGGGACAGGGTAAACGAGCAGTACTTC. V usage is TRBV6-5 and J usage is TRBJ2-7; 9 bases are shared with TRBD1. V gave up 9 bases and J gave up 5 bases; unmatched junction bases: 11. The CDR3 is 14 amino acids. Germline CDR1 is MNHEY and CDR2 is SVGAGI.

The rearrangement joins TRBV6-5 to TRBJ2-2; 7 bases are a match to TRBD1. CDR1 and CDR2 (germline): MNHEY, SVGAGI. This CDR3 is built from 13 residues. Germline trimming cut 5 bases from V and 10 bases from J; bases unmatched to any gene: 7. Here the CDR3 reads CASSAEQGLELFF. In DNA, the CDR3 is TGTGCCAGCAGTGCCGAACAGGGGTTGGAGCTGTTTTTT.

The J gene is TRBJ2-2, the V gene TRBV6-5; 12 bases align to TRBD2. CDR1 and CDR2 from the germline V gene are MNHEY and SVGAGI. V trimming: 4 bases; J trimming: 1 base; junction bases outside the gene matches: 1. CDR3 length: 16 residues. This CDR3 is CASSSLAGGNTGELFF. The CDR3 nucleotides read TGTGCCAGCAGTTCACTAGCGGGGGGGAACACCGGGGAGCTGTTTTTT.

The CDR3 region has the DNA TGTGCCAGCAGCTTAGAAGGGGCAGGCTACGAGCAGTACTTC. The encoded protein is CASSLEGAGYEQYF. The chain links TRBV7-8 to TRBJ2-7, with D tentatively TRBD1 (5 bases). The V end lost 1 base, the J end lost 3 bases, and 10 bases lay between the germline ends. The germline gives CDR1 SGHVS, CDR2 FQNEAQ. The CDR3 spans 14 residues.

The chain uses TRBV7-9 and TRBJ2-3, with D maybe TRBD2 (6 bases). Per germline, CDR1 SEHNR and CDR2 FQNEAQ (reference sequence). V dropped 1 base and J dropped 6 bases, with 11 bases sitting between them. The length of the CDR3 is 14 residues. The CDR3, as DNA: TGTGCCAGCAGCTTAGGGAGGGGTACGGATACGCAGTATTTT. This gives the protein CASSLGRGTDTQYF.

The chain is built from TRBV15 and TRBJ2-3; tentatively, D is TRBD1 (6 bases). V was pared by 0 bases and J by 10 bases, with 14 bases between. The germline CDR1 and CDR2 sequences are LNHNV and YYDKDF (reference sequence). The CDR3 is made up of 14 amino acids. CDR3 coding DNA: TGTGCCACCAGCAGAGATCTTGGGGGCCAAGCGCAGTATTTT. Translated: CATSRDLGGQAQYF.

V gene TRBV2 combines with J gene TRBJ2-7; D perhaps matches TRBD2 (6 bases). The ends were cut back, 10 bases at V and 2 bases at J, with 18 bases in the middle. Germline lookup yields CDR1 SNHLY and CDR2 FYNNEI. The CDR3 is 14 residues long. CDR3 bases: TGTGCCACCTTGGACTACATGAAGGCCTACGAGCAGTACTTC. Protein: CATLDYMKAYEQYF.

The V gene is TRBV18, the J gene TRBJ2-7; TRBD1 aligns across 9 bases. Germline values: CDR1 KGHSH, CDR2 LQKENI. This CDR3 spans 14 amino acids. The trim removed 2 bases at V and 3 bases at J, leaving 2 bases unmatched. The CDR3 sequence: CASSPGTGNYEQYF. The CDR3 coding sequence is TGTGCCAGCTCACCAGGGACAGGGAACTACGAGCAGTACTTC.

The CDR3 protein is CASSPYDTGLTEAFF. DNA for the CDR3: TGTGCCAGCAGCCCTTATGACACTGGTTTAACTGAAGCTTTCTTT. The chain links TRBV7-6 to TRBJ1-1; D remains ambiguous. Germline CDR1 SGHVS, CDR2 FNYEAQ. The CDR3 consists of 15 residues. Trimming shortened V by 5 bases and J by 5 bases, and 18 bases separated the two germline ends. Full variable domain (missing parts from reference TRBV7-6 and TRBJ1-1): GAGVSQSPRYKVTKRGQDVALRCDPISGHVSLYWYRQALGQGPEFLTYFNYEAQQDKSGLPNDRFSAERPEGSISTLTIQRTEQRDSAMYRCASSPYDTGLTEAFFGQGTRLTVV.